Presented here are 23 T cell receptor beta chains from one specimen sequenced in a study of shared clonotypes between healthy human individuals. Measured with immunoSEQ multiplex PCR; TCRdb has only the in-frame clones, and not every one. The profile shows about 1.5 million clones, approximately 97% of them singletons. The sequenced sample consisted of naive CD4+ T cells sorted from blood. Stated subset: CD45RA+ positively selected. The source is a man under 40 in good health.

For the CDR3, the DNA is TGTGCCAGCACCGAGGGTTCGGGGCAGTTCTTC. Amino acids: CASTEGSGQFF. V usage is TRBV28 and J usage is TRBJ2-1, with TRBD2 as a possible D gene (5 bases). The germline V gene encodes CDR1 MDHEN and CDR2 SYDVKM. The CDR3 extends over 11 amino acids. V was shortened by 7 bases and J by 12 bases, with 13 bases between the two germline ends.

This sequence joins TRBV21-1 and TRBJ1-5; TRBD1 was called by the table and not checked on the DNA. TRBV21-1 is termed a pseudogene. The CDR3 totals 16 residues. CDR3 DNA: TGTGCCAGCAGCAGGGGACAGGGCTGGAGCAATCAGCCCCAGCATTTT. It is translated as CASSRGQGWSNQPQHF.

The rearrangement links TRBV1 to TRBJ2-7; the listed D gene, TRBD2, was not tested against the DNA. TRBV1 is deemed a pseudogene. The CDR3 covers 14 residues. CDR3 amino acids: CTSSQSGSSYEQYF. CDR3 nucleotide sequence: TGCACCAGCAGCCAGAGCGGGAGTTCCTACGAGCAGTACTTC.

The chain couples TRBV9 to TRBJ2-5; no firm D call. The ends were cut back, 0 bases at V and 5 bases at J, with 8 bases in the middle. This CDR3 has 13 residues. Germline CDR1 SGDLS, CDR2 YYNGEE. CDR3 sequence reads: CASSVEGWETQYF. The CDR3, as DNA: TGTGCCAGCAGCGTAGAGGGATGGGAGACCCAGTACTTC.

This clone has a single count. The V call is TRBV19, the J call TRBJ2-7; tentatively, D is TRBD1 or TRBD2 (6 bases each). Deletions cut 10 bases from V and 3 bases from J, with 13 bases between. The CDR3 contains 12 residues. Germline-derived CDR1 and CDR2 are LNHDA and SQIVND (reference sequence). The CDR3 DNA is TGTGCCACTTCGGGGGCCGGCTACGAGCAGTACTTC. This sequence encodes CATSGAGYEQYF.

This chain uses TRBV5-4 with TRBJ1-2; tentatively, D is TRBD1 (5 bases). The CDR3 is 13 amino acids. The germline V gene encodes CDR1 SGHNT and CDR2 YYREEE (reference sequence). With 4 bases removed from V and 4 bases from J, the gap between germline ends came to 11 bases. The CDR3 DNA is TGTGCCAGCAGCCCGGAACAGGCCTATGGCTACACCTTC. This translates into CASSPEQAYGYTF.

J is TRBJ1-4 and V is TRBV4-1; D remains unclear. The CDR3 covers 14 residues. Trimming removed 2 bases at V and 8 bases at J, with 12 bases between. Germline lookup yields CDR1 MGHRA and CDR2 YSYEKL. CDR3 sequence: CASSQIRREEKLFF. CDR3 nucleotides: TGCGCCAGCAGCCAAATTCGACGGGAGGAAAAACTGTTTTTT.

The V and J genes are TRBV6-1 and TRBJ1-2; no definite D call. Looked up from germline, CDR1 is MNHNS and CDR2 is SASEGT. The CDR3 has 15 amino acids. V lost 5 bases, J lost 7 bases, and 20 bases lay in between. CDR3: CASSIIVIGYAGYTF. The CDR3 coding sequence is TGTGCCAGCAGTATAATAGTTATAGGCTATGCTGGCTACACCTTC.

The chain couples TRBV6-5 to TRBJ1-4; D not certain. Between the trimmed V and J ends, which lost 7 bases and 3 bases, there was a span of 9 bases. The CDR3 runs 13 residues. Germline V gene data show CDR1 as MNHEY and CDR2 as SVGAGI. CDR3 DNA sequence: TGTGCCAGCACCACGACCCCTAATGAAAAACTGTTTTTT. Translation: CASTTTPNEKLFF.

The chain recombines TRBV9 with TRBJ2-2; D is possibly TRBD1 or TRBD2 (5 bases each). V lost 3 bases, J lost 0 bases, and 15 bases lay in between. CDR1 is SGDLS and CDR2 is YYNGEE in the germline V gene. The CDR3 has 17 residues. For the CDR3, the DNA is TGTGCCAGCAGCGCCCATGGGGGACCCGCGAACACCGGGGAGCTGTTTTTT. Its protein product is CASSAHGGPANTGELFF.

The J gene is TRBJ1-5, the V gene TRBV30; no reliable D call. Germline CDR1 GTSNPN, CDR2 SVGIG (reference sequence). V lost 2 bases to trimming and J lost 5 bases, with 10 bases between them. The CDR3 is 13 residues long. This CDR3 is CAWSSGEDQPQHF. The CDR3 bases are TGTGCCTGGAGTTCAGGAGAGGATCAGCCCCAGCATTTT. The variable domain in full, completed from reference TRBV30 and TRBJ1-5, reads SQTIHQWPATLVQPVGSPLSLECTVEGTSNPNLYWYRQAAGRGLQLLFYSVGIGQISSEVPQNLSASRPQDRQFILSSKKLLLSDSGFYLCAWSSGEDQPQHFGDGTRLSIL.

The V call is TRBV9, the J call TRBJ2-3, with 8 nucleotides matching TRBD2. V shed 4 bases, J shed 6 bases, and the junction held 16 bases outside the gene matches. Per germline, CDR1 SGDLS and CDR2 YYNGEE. The CDR3 length is 17 residues. DNA of the CDR3: TGTGCCAGCAGCCCGACGACTAGCGCCCAAGGCATGGATACGCAGTATTTT. Amino acids: CASSPTTSAQGMDTQYF.

The chain recombines TRBV5-1 with TRBJ2-1, with 11 bases fitting TRBD2. V shed 4 bases and J 0 bases; nucleotides not matched to a gene: 6. Germline V CDR1 and CDR2: SGHRS, YFSETQ. This CDR3 contains 17 residues. CDR3 in DNA: TGCGCCAGCAGCCCGACTAGCGGGATAAGCTCCTACAATGAGCAGTTCTTC. This sequence encodes CASSPTSGISSYNEQFF.

CDR3 sequence reads: CASSQVSGGSSGNTIYF. The CDR3, as DNA: TGCGCCAGCAGCCAAGTATCAGGGGGAAGCTCTGGAAACACCATATATTTT. The V gene is TRBV4-1, the J gene TRBJ1-3, with 7 bases that match TRBD1. CDR1 is MGHRA, CDR2 YSYEKL, per germline. This CDR3 contains 17 residues. V gave up 1 base and J gave up 0 bases; unmatched junction bases: 6.

The rearrangement joins TRBV10-3 to TRBJ2-1; D gene ambiguous. V shed 11 bases and J shed 8 bases, with 13 bases lying between them. This CDR3 contains 11 residues. From germline, CDR1 is ENHRY and CDR2 SYGVKD. This CDR3 is CASSSVHEQFF. The CDR3 bases are TGTGCCTCAAGCTCCGTCCATGAGCAGTTCTTC.

The gene calls are TRBV2 and TRBJ2-3; 14 nucleotides agree with TRBD2. With 8 bases clipped from V and 5 bases from J, the junction kept 12 bases outside the gene matches. The germline gives CDR1 SNHLY, CDR2 FYNNEI. The CDR3 is 17 amino acids. The DNA of the CDR3 is TGTGCCAGCTTCCGGAGACTAGCGGGAGGGCCGGGAGATACGCAGTATTTT. Translation gives CASFRRLAGGPGDTQYF.

The count of this clone is one. The CDR3 nucleotides read TGTGCCAGCAGCTTGGCCCGCACCAAGCAGCCCCAGCATTTT. As protein: CASSLARTKQPQHF. The rearrangement uses TRBV5-6 and TRBJ1-5; no reliable D call. Trimming took 0 bases from V and 7 from J, leaving 11 bases between them. This CDR3 has 14 amino acids. Germline V gene lookup returns CDR1 SGHDT and CDR2 YYEEEE.

Note on this clone: This CDR3 is also generated by other DNA sequences in the sample. V is TRBV10-1 and J is TRBJ1-5; TRBD1 matches 7 bases. The V gene end was trimmed by 5 bases and the J gene end by 3 bases; junction bases not matched to a gene: 1. CDR3 size: 13 residues. Germline CDR1 WNHNN, CDR2 SYGVQD (reference sequence). Here the CDR3 DNA reads TGCGCCAGCAGTACAGGGGTCAATCAGCCCCAGCATTTT. Its translation: CASSTGVNQPQHF.

V is TRBV11-2 and J is TRBJ2-2; D gene uncertain. V gave up 5 bases and J gave up 6 bases, with 13 bases separating them. This CDR3 has 14 amino acids. The V gene's germline CDR1 is SGHAT and CDR2 FQNNGV. The DNA for the CDR3 is TGTGCCAGCAGCCCATTTTTAGGCCCCGGGGAGCTGTTTTTT. This translates into CASSPFLGPGELFF.

The V gene is TRBV6-5, the J gene TRBJ2-7, with 7 bases that match TRBD1. Looked up from germline, CDR1 is MNHEY and CDR2 is SVGAGI. Germline trimming cut 2 bases from V and 5 bases from J; bases unmatched to any gene: 9. This CDR3 has 15 residues. The CDR3 nucleotides are TGTGCCAGCAGTTACGTACAGGGGCCAAAGAACGAGCAGTACTTC. Translated: CASSYVQGPKNEQYF.

This clone was observed once. J is TRBJ2-1 and V is TRBV5-5; 7 positions match TRBD2. After removal of 2 bases from V and 8 bases from J, the junction contained 13 bases not matched to a gene. The V gene's germline CDR1 is SGHKS and CDR2 YYEKEE (reference sequence). This CDR3 region has 16 residues. Written as DNA, the CDR3 is TGTGCCAGCAGCTTCCAGACTAGCTGGCAGGGCGATGAGCAGTTCTTC. Protein sequence: CASSFQTSWQGDEQFF. The variable domain in full, completed from reference TRBV5-5 and TRBJ2-1, reads DAGVTQSPTHLIKTRGQQVTLRCSPISGHKSVSWYQQVLGQGPQFIFQYYEKEERGRGNFPDRFSARQFPNYSSELNVNALLLGDSALYLCASSFQTSWQGDEQFFGPGTRLTVL.

The chain couples TRBV2 to TRBJ2-7, with D uncertain. In germline, CDR1 is SNHLY, CDR2 FYNNEI. Trimming took 3 bases from V and 3 from J, leaving 6 bases between them. The CDR3 sequence is 12 residues long. CDR3 region: CASSDLVYEQYF. CDR3 nucleotide sequence: TGTGCCAGCAGTGACTTGGTCTACGAGCAGTACTTC. Together with reference TRBV2 and TRBJ2-7, the CDR3 gives the full variable domain: EPEVTQTPSHQVTQMGQEVILRCVPISNHLYFYWYRQILGQKVEFLVSFYNNEISEKSEIFDDQFSVERPDGSNFTLKIRSTKLEDSAMYFCASSDLVYEQYFGPGTRLTVT.

CDR3 DNA: TGTGCCAGCAGTTCCACGCCGGGTGAAAAACTGTTTTTT. Amino acids: CASSSTPGEKLFF. This chain links TRBV6-5 with TRBJ1-4; D remains unclear. Looked up from germline, CDR1 is MNHEY and CDR2 is SVGAGI. V was clipped by 4 bases and J by 7 bases, with 10 bases between them. CDR3 size: 13 residues.